This T cell receptor (beta chain) was identified in a study of long-term antiretroviral therapy in people with HIV. The CDR3 is made up of 15 amino acids. The ends were cut back, 5 bases at V and 2 bases at J, with 16 bases in the middle. Germline V gives CDR1 SEHNR, CDR2 FQNEAQ (reference sequence). This was the immunoSEQ v3.0 assay at survey level. Libraries were prepared by immunoSEQ multiplex PCR; TCRdb keeps only in-frame clonotypes and omits some of them. The top ten hold 3% to 4% of the sample, which has under 45,000 clones, about 93% seen once. The clonotype originates from a woman between 45 and 60 years old with HIV. The chain has TRBV7-9 and TRBJ2-7; D unclear. The source was unsorted PBMCs, collected around 5 years after starting antiretroviral therapy. CDR3 DNA sequence: TGTGCCAGCAGCCTGGGTTCGGGTAACACCTACGAGCAGTACTTC. As protein: CASSLGSGNTYEQYF.